This T cell receptor (beta chain) is from a study of blood T cells in healthy people across ages. Findings of the study overall: The fall in TCR beta diversity per million T cells was roughly linear with age.

Next came a second PCR, run for about 6 to 11 cycles, which used a sample-barcoded 5' primer along with a J-beta primer mix. Carrying 12 random nucleotides, a template-switch adaptor labeled each individual cDNA molecule. TCRdb analysed the 5' RACE reads with MiXCR anew, one entry per CDR3 protein. This table has 2 million or so distinct CDR3 sequences, around 48% appearing once. Between the trimmed V and J ends, which lost 4 bases and 1 base, there was a span of 14 bases. CDR3 length: 16 amino acids. About this clonotype itself: Its antigen is currently unknown.

RNA extraction gave at least 5 micrograms of total RNA per sample. This clonotype was obtained from a woman in her thirties or forties in good health. The chain uses TRBV23-1 and TRBJ2-1, with D perhaps TRBD1 or TRBD2 (5 bases each). TRBV23-1 has ORF status, its function being uncertain. The sample taken for sequencing was blood. The CDR3 reads CASSRGRDRSYNEQFF. CDR3 coding DNA: TGCGCCAGCAGTCGTGGCAGGGACCGTTCCTACAATGAGCAGTTCTTC.